The sequence of this T cell receptor (beta chain) was determined in a study of cytomegalovirus exposure and HLA in healthy donors. General observations from the study: Under in vitro conditions, three CMV-associated chains were confirmed as specific for CMV antigens. A few V segments could not be told apart, such as TRBV6-2 and TRBV6-3, and were left out. Reportedly, HLA-A and HLA-B alleles of most subjects were accurately predicted from TCR beta.

Notes on this clone: Its antigen is not identified.

It was with 60 Vbeta and 13 Jbeta primers that the PCR ran. TCRdb keeps only in-frame clones here, not all; method: immunoSEQ multiplex PCR. The sample holds approximately 150,000 clones, roughly 72% seen once. Donors sampled were nominally healthy, though unrecorded immune exposures were likely. CDR3 length equals 14 residues. Deletions cut 2 bases from V and 6 bases from J, with 12 bases between. In germline, CDR1 is SEHNR, CDR2 FQNEAQ (reference sequence). This chain connects TRBV7-9 to TRBJ2-3, with D perhaps TRBD1 (6 bases). The sample was PBMCs. This sequence originates from a woman aged 40 to 49 in good health and CMV-seronegative. The CDR3 sequence: CASSLYRVQDTQYF. The CDR3 DNA reads as TGTGCCAGCAGCTTATACAGGGTGCAGGATACGCAGTATTTT.